This entry concerns a single T cell receptor beta chain. The antigen is unknown. The record originates from a study of T cell responses to AZD1222 COVID-19 vaccine. Overall study context: Doses given second, at about 4 or about 12 weeks, were pooled. Study observations and caveats: Clonal diversity was possibly underestimated, and white British individuals and females predominated among donors. Epitopes outside B.1.351 and B.1.1.7 mutated regions reportedly drew nearly half of spike TCRs. Distributed over spike, vaccine-associated CD4 TCRs predominated at 160-218 and 743-854.

Assay: immunoSEQ multiplex PCR; the TCRdb copy retains only in-frame clones and omits some. The sample records about 130,000 clones, roughly 94% being singletons. The CDR3 extends over 15 amino acids. The germline V gene has CDR1 SGHTA and CDR2 FQGNSA. V lost 0 bases and J lost 6, with 9 bases in between. The chain is built from TRBV7-2 and TRBJ1-6; D not resolved. This receptor was obtained from an adult in good health. The sequences come from peripheral blood, collected on day 0 of AZD1222 vaccination. CDR3 region: CASSLAGTANSPLHF. CDR3 sequence (DNA): TGTGCCAGCAGCTTAGCGGGTACCGCTAATTCACCCCTCCACTTT.